This is a list of T cell receptor beta chains from one sample in a study of early T cells in non-severe SARS-CoV-2 infection. TCRdb independently ran MiXCR on the 5' RACE reads; one entry per CDR3 protein. This sample has tens of thousands of distinct CDR3 sequences, with less than 15% found just once. The specimen was whole blood. These receptors all come from an adult who was a healthcare worker with PCR-confirmed SARS-CoV-2 infection or an uninfected control (not recorded which). CDR3s include the opening cysteine and the closing phenylalanine or tryptophan. The order of the fields is D gene, V gene, J gene, clone size, CDR3 DNA, CDR3 protein. The D gene is left open where the match is weak. Clone size, where shown, is once, few, many, or a class for clones that have expanded.

d_gene: .
v_gene: TRBV2
j_gene: TRBJ1-6
abundance: .
CDR3nt: TGTGCCAGCAGCGCCGATAGCTCCTATAATTCACCCCTCCACTTT
CDR3aa: CASSADSSYNSPLHF

d_gene: .
v_gene: TRBV7-9
j_gene: TRBJ2-1
abundance: many
CDR3nt: TGTGCCAGCAGCTCTAAACCCGGGACTCCTTGGAATGAGCAGTTCTTC
CDR3aa: CASSSKPGTPWNEQFF

d_gene: .
v_gene: TRBV20-1
j_gene: TRBJ2-7
abundance: few
CDR3nt: TGCAGTGCTAGACAAGGAGCCTACGAGCAGTACTTC
CDR3aa: CSARQGAYEQYF

d_gene: .
v_gene: TRBV20-1
j_gene: TRBJ1-5
abundance: many
CDR3nt: TGCAGTCTCGGGACATTCGAGTATCAGCCCCAGCATTTT
CDR3aa: CSLGTFEYQPQHF

d_gene: TRBD2
v_gene: TRBV4-2
j_gene: TRBJ2-1
abundance: few
CDR3nt: TGTGCCAGCACCCTAGCGGGAGTTAATGAGCAGTTCTTC
CDR3aa: CASTLAGVNEQFF

d_gene: .
v_gene: TRBV20-1
j_gene: TRBJ2-5
abundance: many
CDR3nt: TGCAGTGCTAGACTGGGCACCCAGTACTTC
CDR3aa: CSARLGTQYF

d_gene: .
v_gene: TRBV29-1
j_gene: TRBJ2-5
abundance: many
CDR3nt: TGCAGCGTTGAAAGCCTAGGGGTCCAAGAGACCCAGTACTTC
CDR3aa: CSVESLGVQETQYF

d_gene: TRBD2
v_gene: TRBV5-1
j_gene: TRBJ2-5
abundance: many
CDR3nt: TGCGCCAGCAGCTCCCCCCTAGCGGGAGGAGAGACCCAGTACTTC
CDR3aa: CASSSPLAGGETQYF

d_gene: TRBD1
v_gene: TRBV7-6
j_gene: TRBJ1-1
abundance: few
CDR3nt: TGTGCCAGCAGCTTAGGTGGGGGACAGCTGAACACTGAAGCTTTCTTT
CDR3aa: CASSLGGGQLNTEAFF

d_gene: .
v_gene: TRBV2
j_gene: TRBJ1-1
abundance: .
CDR3nt: TGTGCCAGCAGTGAAGCGCAGGGGACGAACACTGAAGCTTTCTTT
CDR3aa: CASSEAQGTNTEAFF

d_gene: .
v_gene: TRBV28
j_gene: TRBJ2-2
abundance: few
CDR3nt: TGTGCCAGCAGTCTCCTCGGGTGGACCGGGGAGCTGTTTTTT
CDR3aa: CASSLLGWTGELFF